A single sample is the source of the 3 T cell receptor beta chains below, sequenced in a study of cytomegalovirus exposure and HLA in healthy donors. Primers: 60 Vbeta forward and 13 Jbeta reverse. Measured with immunoSEQ multiplex PCR; TCRdb has only the in-frame clones, and not every one. The profile shows more than 150,000 clones, about 79% of them singletons. Sequencing was carried out using PBMCs. The receptors here all came from a man aged 50-60 years in good health and CMV-seropositive.

In this sample, this clone turned up once. This chain connects TRBV4-2 to TRBJ1-1, with 10 bases that match TRBD1. Germline V gives CDR1 LGHNA, CDR2 YNFKEQ. V was clipped by 8 bases and J by 2 bases; unmatched bases: 5. The CDR3 covers 14 residues. In DNA, the CDR3 is TGTGCCAGCGGCCGACAGGGGGCCAACACTGAAGCTTTCTTT. It encodes CASGRQGANTEAFF.

The chain uses TRBV28 and TRBJ1-6; D gene ambiguous. The CDR3 sequence is 15 residues long. Germline V gene lookup returns CDR1 MDHEN and CDR2 SYDVKM. V was cut by 7 bases and J by 4 bases, with 14 bases left in between. In nucleotides, the CDR3 is TGTGCCAGCACCTTCCGGGAATCGTATAATTCACCCCTCCACTTT. Encoded protein: CASTFRESYNSPLHF.

This chain connects TRBV5-1 to TRBJ2-5, with D possibly matching TRBD1 (6 bases). This CDR3 is built from 14 residues. The V gene lost 3 bases and the J gene lost 5 bases, with 14 bases spanning the gap. From germline, CDR1 is SGHRS and CDR2 YFSETQ. CDR3: CASSSRRGAETQYF. The CDR3 region has the DNA TGCGCCAGCAGCTCACGCAGGGGTGCTGAGACCCAGTACTTC.